The text below deals with one T cell receptor beta chain. Its antigen is unknown. This specimen belongs to a study of shared clonotypes between healthy human individuals. Study context: Serving as donors were a couple of women and three men, whose ages spanned 18 to 49. For every donor, three CD4 naive, three CD4 memory, two CD8 naive and one CD8 memory plates were used. Whole-study results and caveats: All-four-donor shared clonotypes had higher generation probabilities than non-shared clonotypes did.

Positive CCR7 selection of CD45RO-negative cells yielded the naive CD8 cells, and terminally differentiated effector memory CD45RA+ cells were excluded. Adults of Caucasian background living in Nashville, Tennessee made up all donors. The data were produced by immunoSEQ multiplex PCR, yet TCRdb's version contains in-frame clones alone and is incomplete. The sample records hundreds of thousands of clones, 92% being singletons. This CDR3 has 13 residues. Trimming cost V 3 bases and J 4 bases; bases outside gene matches: 2. Germline values: CDR1 SGHTS, CDR2 YDEGEE. This TCR was sampled from a man younger than 40 in good health. The sequenced material came from naive CD8+ T cells sorted from blood. V gene TRBV5-8 combines with J gene TRBJ1-2, with 8 positions matching TRBD1. CDR3: CASSWTGFYGYTF. CDR3 DNA sequence: TGTGCCAGCAGCTGGACAGGGTTCTATGGCTACACCTTC.